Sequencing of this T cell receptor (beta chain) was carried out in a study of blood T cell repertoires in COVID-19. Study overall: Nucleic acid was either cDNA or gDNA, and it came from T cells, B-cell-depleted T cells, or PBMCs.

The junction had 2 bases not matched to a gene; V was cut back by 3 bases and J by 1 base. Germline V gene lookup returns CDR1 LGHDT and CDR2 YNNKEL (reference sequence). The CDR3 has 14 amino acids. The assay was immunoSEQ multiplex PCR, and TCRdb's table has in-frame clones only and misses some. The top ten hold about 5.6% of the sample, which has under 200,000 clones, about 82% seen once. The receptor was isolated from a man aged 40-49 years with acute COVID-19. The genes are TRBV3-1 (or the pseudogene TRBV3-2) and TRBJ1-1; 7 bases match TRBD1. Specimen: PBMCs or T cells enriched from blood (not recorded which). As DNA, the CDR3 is TGTGCCAGCAGCCAGCGACAGGGGAACACTGAAGCTTTCTTT. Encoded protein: CASSQRQGNTEAFF.